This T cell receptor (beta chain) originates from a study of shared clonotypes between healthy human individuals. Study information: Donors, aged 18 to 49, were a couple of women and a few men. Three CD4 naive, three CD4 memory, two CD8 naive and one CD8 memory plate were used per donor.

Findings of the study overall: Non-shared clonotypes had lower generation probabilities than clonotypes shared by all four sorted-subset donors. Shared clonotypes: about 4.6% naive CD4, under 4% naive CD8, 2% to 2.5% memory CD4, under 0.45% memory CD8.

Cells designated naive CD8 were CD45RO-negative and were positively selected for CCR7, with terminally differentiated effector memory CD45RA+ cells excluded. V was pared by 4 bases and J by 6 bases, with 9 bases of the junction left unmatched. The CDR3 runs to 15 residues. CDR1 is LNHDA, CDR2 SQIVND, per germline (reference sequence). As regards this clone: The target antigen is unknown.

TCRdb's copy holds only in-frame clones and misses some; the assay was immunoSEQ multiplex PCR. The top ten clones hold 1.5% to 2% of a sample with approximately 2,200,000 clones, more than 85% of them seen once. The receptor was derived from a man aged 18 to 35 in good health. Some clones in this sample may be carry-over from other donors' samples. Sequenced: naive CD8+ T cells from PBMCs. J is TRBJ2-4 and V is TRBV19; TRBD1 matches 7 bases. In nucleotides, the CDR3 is TGTGCCAGTAGTAGGGGAACGACAGGGAGAAACATTCAGTACTTC. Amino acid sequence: CASSRGTTGRNIQYF.